The 25 T cell receptor beta chains listed next were all sequenced from one sample in a study of CD8+CD57+ T cells in acquired aplastic anemia. Genomic DNA, the template, was used for profiling of the TCR beta VDJ and CDR3. Each CDR3 protein gets one entry after TCRdb re-called the reads with MiXCR. The top ten hold just under 20% of the sample, which has around 220,000 distinct CDR3 sequences, around 49% seen once. Only patients with CD8+CD57+ cell expansion on flow cytometry were chosen for sequencing. Sequenced sample: sorted CD4+, CD8+, or CD8+CD57+ T cells (not recorded which) from PBMCs. These TCRs come from a human donor with aplastic anemia.

The chain employs TRBV2 and TRBJ2-7, with 7 bases lining up with TRBD2. J lost 4 bases, V lost 6 bases, and 12 bases had no gene match. The CDR3 extends over 15 amino acids. Per germline, CDR1 SNHLY and CDR2 FYNNEI. The CDR3 nucleotides are TGTGCCAGCAGCTGGGGGGGGTCGGGTCCTTACGAGCAGTACTTC. Translation: CASSWGGSGPYEQYF.

About this clonotype: This may arise from a read error, as a much more abundant clone is one base away. The V call is TRBV5-1, the J call TRBJ2-2; possible D gene TRBD2, 7 bases. Germline-derived CDR1 and CDR2 are SGHRS and YFSETQ. Trimming took off 8 bases at V and 4 bases at J, with 15 bases between the two ends. This CDR3 has 14 amino acids. The CDR3 nucleotides are TGCGCCAGTACCGGGGGGCTCAGCACCGGGGAGCTGTTTTTT. Its protein is CASTGGLSTGELFF.

This clonotype showed up many times. The CDR3, as DNA: TGTGCCAGTAGTATCAGACAGGAAGGAACTGAAGCTTTCTTT. Amino acid sequence: CASSIRQEGTEAFF. The rearrangement joins TRBV19 to TRBJ1-1; possible D gene TRBD1, 6 bases. The CDR3 covers 14 residues. Per the germline V gene, CDR1 is LNHDA and CDR2 is SQIVND (reference sequence). V was cut by 3 bases and J by 5 bases, with 13 bases left in between.

The J gene is TRBJ1-4, the V gene TRBV9; 7 positions agree with TRBD1. The ends lost 9 bases at V and 5 bases at J; junction bases unmatched: 7. Germline CDR1 and CDR2: SGDLS and YYNGEE. The CDR3 covers 13 residues. The CDR3 region is CAIRKTGNEKLFF. For the CDR3, the DNA is TGTGCCATCCGCAAGACAGGGAATGAAAAACTGTTTTTT.

Remarks on this clonotype: A read error may be the cause here, since a much bigger clone is one base away. This chain joins TRBV6-5 and TRBJ1-4; TRBD1 matches at 7 bases. CDR1 is MNHEY, CDR2 SVGAGI, per germline. This CDR3 is built from 14 residues. DNA of the CDR3: TGTGCCAGCAGCCGCGGGACAGTGGGTGAAGAACTGTTTTTT. Its translation: CASSRGTVGEELFF.

This chain joins TRBV29-1 and TRBJ1-3, with a possible D match to TRBD1 (6 bases). Trimming pared 6 bases from V and 0 bases from J, leaving 15 bases between. The germline CDR1 and CDR2 sequences are SQVTM and ANQGSEA. The CDR3 is made up of 15 amino acids. The CDR3 nucleotides read TGCAGCGTAGCGGACAGTATCCGCTCTGGAAACACCATATATTTT. This gives the protein CSVADSIRSGNTIYF. Variable domain in full (rest from reference TRBV29-1 and TRBJ1-3): SAVISQKPSRDICQRGTSLTIQCQVDSQVTMMFWYRQQPGQSLTLIATANQGSEATYESGFVIDKFPISRPNLTFSTLTVSNMSPEDSSIYLCSVADSIRSGNTIYFGEGSWLTVV.

The genes are TRBV25-1 and TRBJ2-1; 8 positions match TRBD2. The ends lost 1 base at V and 4 bases at J; junction bases unmatched: 12. The CDR3 runs 18 residues. Germline V gives CDR1 MGHDK, CDR2 SYGVNS. As DNA, the CDR3 is TGTGCCAGCAGTGAATCGGGAGGGGGGGGCTTCCTGTACAATGAGCAGTTCTTC. Translation: CASSESGGGGFLYNEQFF.

The chain recombines TRBV20-1 with TRBJ2-7; 8 positions agree with TRBD1. This CDR3 spans 17 amino acids. V trimming: 2 bases; J trimming: 0 bases; junction bases outside the gene matches: 12. The V gene's germline CDR1 is DFQATT and CDR2 SNEGSKA (reference sequence). The CDR3 is CSARNPGQGGSSYEQYF. CDR3 in DNA: TGCAGTGCTAGAAACCCTGGACAGGGCGGGTCCTCCTACGAGCAGTACTTC.

About this clonotype: A read error may account for a junction end that differs from germline. The V call is TRBV5-1, the J call TRBJ2-1; possible D gene TRBD1, 6 bases. Germline V lookup: CDR1 SGHRS, CDR2 YFSETQ. CDR3 size: 16 residues. CDR3 sequence reads: CATSRDVYRAYNEQFF. In DNA form, the CDR3 reads TGTGCCACCAGCAGAGATGTGTACAGGGCCTACAATGAGCAGTTCTTC. The full variable domain, completed using reference TRBV5-1 and TRBJ2-1, is KAGVTQTPRYLIKTRGQQVTLSCSPISGHRSVSWYQQTPGQGLQFLFEYFSETQRNKGNFPGRFSGRQFSNSRSEMNVSTLELGDSALYLCATSRDVYRAYNEQFFGPGTRLTVL.

This clonotype was seen a few times. The chain couples TRBV6-1 to TRBJ1-4; D is undetermined. Germline-derived CDR1 and CDR2 are MNHNS and SASEGT. This CDR3 is built from 13 residues. V was shortened by 4 bases and J by 7 bases, with 10 bases between the two germline ends. This chain's CDR3 is CASSGSEGEKLFF. CDR3 coding DNA: TGTGCCAGCAGTGGTTCAGAGGGTGAAAAACTGTTTTTT.

There are many counts of this clonotype. This chain connects TRBV9 to TRBJ2-3; weak D call: TRBD1 (5 bases). This CDR3 has 16 amino acids. The germline CDR1 and CDR2 sequences are SGDLS and YYNGEE. Deletions cut 4 bases from V and 3 bases from J, with 18 bases between. The CDR3 is CASSPALGRRTDTQYF. CDR3 DNA sequence: TGTGCCAGCAGCCCAGCCCTGGGGCGGAGAACAGATACGCAGTATTTT.

This clonotype turned up a few times. In DNA form, the CDR3 reads TGTGCCTGGAGTACCGGGACTAGCAGCACAGATACGCAGTATTTT. This sequence encodes CAWSTGTSSTDTQYF. The chain couples TRBV30 to TRBJ2-3; 9 bases fit TRBD2. The V segment lost 2 bases and the J segment 0 bases; nucleotides outside the gene matches: 3. Per the germline V gene, CDR1 is GTSNPN and CDR2 is SVGIG (reference sequence). The CDR3 is 15 amino acids. The whole variable domain, filled in from reference TRBV30 and TRBJ2-3, reads SQTIHQWPATLVQPVGSPLSLECTVEGTSNPNLYWYRQAAGRGLQLLFYSVGIGQISSEVPQNLSASRPQDRQFILSSKKLLLSDSGFYLCAWSTGTSSTDTQYFGPGTRLTVL.

About this clonotype itself: A clone one base away is much larger, so this may be a read error. The chain links TRBV3-1 to TRBJ1-2; unclear D gene. Germline lookup yields CDR1 LGHDT and CDR2 YNNKEL (reference sequence). The CDR3 loop spans 13 amino acids. Trimming took off 8 bases at V and 5 bases at J, with 15 bases between the two ends. CDR3 region: CASANGLRYGYTF. The CDR3 bases are TGTGCCAGCGCCAATGGACTTCGATATGGCTACACCTTC.

The chain joins TRBV2 to TRBJ2-1, with a weak D call TRBD2 (7 bases). Trimming pared 1 base from V and 4 bases from J, leaving 14 bases between. Per the germline V gene, CDR1 is SNHLY and CDR2 is FYNNEI. The length of the CDR3 is 16 residues. The CDR3: CASSEEGGGQYNEQFF. Written as DNA, the CDR3 is TGTGCCAGCAGTGAAGAAGGCGGGGGCCAATACAATGAGCAGTTCTTC.

The chain uses TRBV7-2 and TRBJ1-5, with D uncertain. Germline V lookup: CDR1 SGHTA, CDR2 FQGNSA. Between the trimmed V and J ends, which lost 4 bases and 1 base, there was a span of 5 bases. CDR3 length: 13 amino acids. The CDR3 region has the DNA TGTGCCAGCAGCTCGGACAGCAATCAGCCCCAGCATTTT. Its translation is CASSSDSNQPQHF.

The J gene is TRBJ2-1, the V gene TRBV7-9; D gene uncertain. V shed 0 bases and J shed 3 bases, with 3 bases lying between them. Germline CDR1 reads SEHNR; CDR2 reads FQNEAQ (reference sequence). CDR3 size: 13 residues. The CDR3 nucleotides are TGTGCCAGCAGCTTAGCTCTCTACAATGAGCAGTTCTTC. Translated, it gives CASSLALYNEQFF.

This clonotype occurred many times. The V and J genes are TRBV5-8 and TRBJ2-5, with D tentatively TRBD1 (5 bases). Germline CDR1 SGHTS, CDR2 YDEGEE. Deletions cut 2 bases from V and 4 bases from J, with 9 bases between. There are 13 residues in the CDR3. CDR3 nucleotide sequence: TGTGCCAGCAGCTTAGGACAAGTAGAGACCCAGTACTTC. It codes for CASSLGQVETQYF.

The chain joins TRBV12-3 or TRBV12-4 to TRBJ2-7; 8 nucleotides align to TRBD1. V lost 8 bases and J lost 6; bases outside the gene matches: 9. The CDR3 contains 13 residues. For the CDR3, the DNA is TGTGCCAGCCTGCGGGGCAGGGGGCGCGAGCAGTACTTC. Its translation: CASLRGRGREQYF.

V gene TRBV25-1 combines with J gene TRBJ1-1; possibly TRBD1 for D (5 bases). Germline V gene sequence: CDR1 MGHDK, CDR2 SYGVNS. This CDR3 comprises 13 residues. The V gene lost 4 bases and the J gene lost 11 bases, with 17 bases spanning the gap. The CDR3 loop is CASSVPHGTSAFF. The CDR3 DNA reads as TGTGCCAGCAGTGTGCCTCACGGGACGTCGGCTTTCTTT.

This clonotype was observed at least ten times. The V call is TRBV19, the J call TRBJ2-7; the D is unclear. The V and J ends lost 5 bases and 4 bases respectively, with 12 bases between them. Germline loops: CDR1 LNHDA, CDR2 SQIVND (reference sequence). There are 13 residues in the CDR3. CDR3 in amino acids: CASSSGSLYEQYF. The CDR3 DNA reads TGTGCCAGTAGTTCGGGCAGCCTATACGAGCAGTACTTC.

About this clonotype: The CDR3 end shows no conserved phenylalanine or tryptophan, and so a read error is likely. V and J are TRBV15 and TRBJ2-7; D may be TRBD1 (5 bases). Trimming pared 0 bases from V and 1 base from J, leaving 7 bases between. From germline, CDR1 is LNHNV and CDR2 YYDKDF (reference sequence). This CDR3 is 14 amino acids long. As DNA, the CDR3 is TGTGCCACCAGCAGAGACAGGGTGTCCTACGAGCAGTACCTC. It codes for CATSRDRVSYEQYL.

The rearrangement joins TRBV7-2 to TRBJ2-7, with D hard to call. Germline-derived CDR1 and CDR2 are SGHTA and FQGNSA. The V end was cut by 2 bases, the J end by 3 bases, with 5 bases between. CDR3 length equals 12 residues. CDR3 DNA: TGTGCCAGCAGCTTACCCGGCTACGAGCAGTACTTC. Residues: CASSLPGYEQYF.

This clonotype was recorded many times. This chain's CDR3 is CASSLDSRSREQYF. The DNA of the CDR3 is TGTGCCAGCAGCTTAGATTCGAGGTCTCGCGAGCAGTACTTC. The chain couples TRBV7-9 to TRBJ2-7; D remains ambiguous. V lost 1 base, J lost 6 bases, and 13 bases lay in between. There are 14 residues in the CDR3. The V gene's germline CDR1 is SEHNR and CDR2 FQNEAQ (reference sequence).

CDR3: CSARDGLRGGNYGYTF. The CDR3 bases are TGCAGTGCTAGAGATGGGTTACGGGGGGGTAACTATGGCTACACCTTC. J is TRBJ1-2 and V is TRBV20-1; TRBD1 might be the D (5 bases). V shed 0 bases and J shed 1 base, with 15 bases lying between them. CDR3 length: 16 amino acids. Germline values: CDR1 DFQATT, CDR2 SNEGSKA (reference sequence).

CDR3 region: CASREDRPVSGNTIYF. The CDR3 DNA follows: TGTGCCAGCAGAGAGGACAGACCGGTCTCTGGAAACACCATATATTTT. V and J are TRBV12-3 or TRBV12-4 and TRBJ1-3, with D perhaps matching TRBD1 (6 bases). V shed 6 bases and J shed 0 bases, with 15 bases lying between them. CDR3 size: 16 residues.